These 3 T cell receptor beta chains share one sample of origin, sequenced in a study of neurological immune-mediated disorders. MiXCR, run by TCRdb on the 5' RACE reads, gives a single entry per CDR3 protein. This table holds around 70,000 distinct CDR3 sequences, 4% to 6% found once. The sample comprised PBMCs. These receptors were obtained from a man between 18 and 35 years old with multiple sclerosis.

This clonotype was counted at least ten times. V is TRBV29-1 and J is TRBJ2-1; D remains unclear. V was cut by 2 bases and J by 8 bases, with 13 bases left in between. The CDR3 runs 13 residues. The V gene's germline CDR1 is SQVTM and CDR2 ANQGSEA. CDR3 in DNA: TGCAGCGTTGAAATATTGGCCGTAGATGAGCAGTTCTTC. Translating it yields CSVEILAVDEQFF.

This sequence joins TRBV11-2 and TRBJ2-1, with 10 bases lining up with TRBD2. The CDR3 totals 15 residues. CDR1 is SGHAT and CDR2 is FQNNGV in the germline V gene. Trimming removed 0 bases from V and 10 bases from J; junction bases left unmatched: 6. The CDR3 DNA sequence: TGTGCCAGCAGCTTAGAGCTAGCGGGAGCCTACGAGCAGTTCTTC. It is translated as CASSLELAGAYEQFF.

This clonotype was counted many times. The chain recombines TRBV12-3 or TRBV12-4 with TRBJ2-7; D might be TRBD1 or TRBD2, each matching 5 bases. V dropped 3 bases and J dropped 3 bases, with 12 bases sitting between them. CDR3 length equals 14 residues. DNA for the CDR3: TGTGCCAGCAGTTTCGGGACGGGCATCTACGAGCAGTACTTC. It yields the protein CASSFGTGIYEQYF.